This T cell receptor (beta chain) was recovered during a study of blood T cell repertoires in COVID-19. Background on the study: From the United States, Italy and Spain came samples of acute and convalescent COVID-19. T cells, B-cell-depleted T cells, or PBMCs provided the cDNA or gDNA that served as material.

Germline loops: CDR1 KGHSH, CDR2 LQKENI. CDR3 length: 16 amino acids. With 3 bases removed from V and 6 bases from J, the gap between germline ends came to 18 bases. This clone was counted once. The method was immunoSEQ multiplex PCR; TCRdb's version includes in-frame clones alone and lacks a portion of them. The data hold a few hundred thousand clones, with 80% to 85% observed a single time. The genes are TRBV18 and TRBJ2-1, with TRBD1 as a possible D gene (7 bases). Source material: peripheral blood. This sequence was found in a woman between 18 and 30 years old with acute or convalescent COVID-19. This CDR3 is CASSPLGGQRTNEQFF. The CDR3 DNA follows: TGTGCCAGCTCACCCTTGGGGGGACAGCGTACCAATGAGCAGTTCTTC.